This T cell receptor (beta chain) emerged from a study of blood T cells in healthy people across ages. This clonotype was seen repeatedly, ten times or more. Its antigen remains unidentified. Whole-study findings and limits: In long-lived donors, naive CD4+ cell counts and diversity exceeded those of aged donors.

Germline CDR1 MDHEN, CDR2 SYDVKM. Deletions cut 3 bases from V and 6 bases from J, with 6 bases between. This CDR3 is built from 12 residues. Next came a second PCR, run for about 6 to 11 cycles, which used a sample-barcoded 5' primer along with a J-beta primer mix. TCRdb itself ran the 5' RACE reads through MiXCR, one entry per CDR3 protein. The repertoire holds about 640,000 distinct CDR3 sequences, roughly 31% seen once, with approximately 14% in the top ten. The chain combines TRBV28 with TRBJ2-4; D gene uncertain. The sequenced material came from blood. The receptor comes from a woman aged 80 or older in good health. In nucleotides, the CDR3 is TGTGCCAGCAGTTTTGGGGTAAACATTCAGTACTTC. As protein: CASSFGVNIQYF.